A single sample gave rise to the 17 T cell receptor beta chains below, sequenced in a study of technical replicates of blood from several donors listed by TCRdb under 2017. The library came from the immunoSEQ multiplex PCR assay. TCRdb limited this immuneACCESS table to in-frame rearrangements with V and J called. A share of clones is missing; checked studies link under half to unresolved V genes, and the rest is unexplained. The sample table contains 75,000 to 100,000 clones; only one count was recorded for about 94% of them. Roughly 0.25% of the sample rests with the top ten. The sample was T cells isolated from PBMCs. These receptors were collected from a human donor in good health.

The chain links TRBV12-5 to TRBJ2-1; no firm D call. Between the trimmed V and J ends, which lost 3 bases and 8 bases, there was a span of 8 bases. CDR3 length equals 12 residues. Germline V gene lookup returns CDR1 LGHNT and CDR2 FRNRAP. The CDR3 region is CASGFFYYEQFF. The CDR3 DNA sequence: TGTGCTAGTGGTTTCTTTTACTATGAGCAGTTCTTC.

The chain couples TRBV5-6 to TRBJ2-5; 9 nucleotides line up with TRBD1. Per the germline V gene, CDR1 is SGHDT and CDR2 is YYEEEE. The CDR3 covers 13 residues. V lost 3 bases and J lost 5; bases outside the gene matches: 2. CDR3 DNA: TGTGCCAGCAGCTGGACAGGGGAGGAGACCCAGTACTTC. Translation: CASSWTGEETQYF. Based on the CDR3 plus reference TRBV5-6 and TRBJ2-5, the full variable domain is DAGVTQSPTHLIKTRGQQVTLRCSPKSGHDTVSWYQQALGQGPQFIFQYYEEEERQRGNFPDRFSGHQFPNYSSELNVNALLLGDSALYLCASSWTGEETQYFGPGTRLLVL.

V gene TRBV5-1 combines with J gene TRBJ1-3; no definite D call. Trimming pared 0 bases from V and 0 bases from J, leaving 4 bases between. CDR3 size: 14 residues. The germline gives CDR1 SGHRS, CDR2 YFSETQ. CDR3 in DNA: TGCGCCAGCAGCTTGGCGGTCTCTGGAAACACCATATATTTT. It translates to CASSLAVSGNTIYF.

The chain couples TRBV7-9 to TRBJ2-1; 14 positions match TRBD2. CDR1 is SEHNR and CDR2 is FQNEAQ in the germline V gene (reference sequence). V trimming: 5 bases; J trimming: 3 bases; junction bases outside the gene matches: 12. This CDR3 comprises 19 residues. The CDR3 protein is CASSPGTSGGRPLYNEQFF. The CDR3 DNA is TGTGCCAGCAGCCCAGGGACTAGCGGGGGCCGGCCTCTCTACAATGAGCAGTTCTTC.

CDR3 bases: TGTGCCAGCACCTCGGACAGGGAGACCCTCTTGAGAGGAAACACCATATATTTT. It encodes CASTSDRETLLRGNTIYF. This chain joins TRBV28 and TRBJ1-3, with 8 bases identical to TRBD1. Germline CDR1 reads MDHEN; CDR2 reads SYDVKM. CDR3 size: 18 residues. The V segment lost 7 bases and the J segment 4 bases; nucleotides outside the gene matches: 18.

This chain uses TRBV7-3 with TRBJ1-2; a possible D gene is TRBD1 (6 bases). The germline V gene encodes CDR1 SGHTA and CDR2 FQGTGA. CDR3 size: 14 residues. The ends were cut back, 2 bases at V and 6 bases at J, with 13 bases in the middle. The CDR3 DNA is TGTGCCAGCAGCTTATTCATGGGGGCCCATGGCTACACCTTC. Translating gives CASSLFMGAHGYTF.

This rearrangement joins TRBV28 to TRBJ2-1; 8 nucleotides align to TRBD2. Germline-derived CDR1 and CDR2 are MDHEN and SYDVKM. The trim removed 5 bases at V and 4 bases at J, leaving 13 bases unmatched. The CDR3 runs to 17 residues. The CDR3 nucleotides are TGTGCCAGCAGTGCCATATTAGGACTAGCCTCGTACAATGAGCAGTTCTTC. Translated, it gives CASSAILGLASYNEQFF.

The chain employs TRBV6-6 and TRBJ1-5; no clear D. V lost 7 bases and J lost 4, with 14 bases in between. The CDR3 is 14 residues long. Germline lookup yields CDR1 MNHNY and CDR2 SVGAGI (reference sequence). Written as DNA, the CDR3 is TGTGCCAGCAACCAGGCAGGTGCTAATCAGCCCCAGCATTTT. Translating it yields CASNQAGANQPQHF.

This chain connects TRBV28 to TRBJ2-5; D remains ambiguous. The CDR3 consists of 13 residues. V lost 2 bases, J lost 5 bases, and 9 bases lay in between. Germline assignment: CDR1 MDHEN and CDR2 SYDVKM. CDR3 protein: CASSLVPGETQYF. The CDR3 DNA sequence: TGTGCCAGCAGTTTAGTACCCGGGGAGACCCAGTACTTC. Drawing the rest from reference TRBV28 and TRBJ2-5, the complete variable domain is DVKVTQSSRYLVKRTGEKVFLECVQDMDHENMFWYRQDPGLGLRLIYFSYDVKMKEKGDIPEGYSVSREKKERFSLILESASTNQTSMYLCASSLVPGETQYFGPGTRLLVL.

The J gene is TRBJ1-5, the V gene TRBV4-1; 9 positions agree with TRBD1. The CDR3 has 16 amino acids. The germline V gene encodes CDR1 MGHRA and CDR2 YSYEKL. J lost 4 bases, V lost 1 base, and 5 bases had no gene match. CDR3 amino acids: CASSQGIGTGNQPQHF. DNA of the CDR3: TGCGCCAGCAGCCAAGGAATTGGGACAGGGAATCAGCCCCAGCATTTT.

The V gene is TRBV6-6, the J gene TRBJ2-7; D might be TRBD1 (5 bases). The CDR3 loop spans 15 amino acids. Germline lookup yields CDR1 MNHNY and CDR2 SVGAGI (reference sequence). The ends were cut back, 0 bases at V and 4 bases at J, with 13 bases in the middle. The CDR3 here is CASSYSGRASYEQYF. Here the CDR3 DNA reads TGTGCCAGCAGTTACTCAGGCAGGGCATCGTACGAGCAGTACTTC.

The J gene is TRBJ2-7, the V gene TRBV5-1; tentatively, D is TRBD1 (6 bases). V lost 0 bases and J lost 0, with 16 bases in between. CDR3 length: 17 residues. Per the germline V gene, CDR1 is SGHRS and CDR2 is YFSETQ. The CDR3 sequence: CASSLEEGTPSSYEQYF. Here the CDR3 DNA reads TGCGCCAGCAGCTTGGAAGAAGGGACACCGAGCTCCTACGAGCAGTACTTC.

V gene TRBV5-8 combines with J gene TRBJ2-7; 7 positions match TRBD1. Germline CDR1 SGHTS, CDR2 YDEGEE. With V trimmed by 3 bases and J by 4 bases, 10 bases remained unmatched. The CDR3 consists of 15 residues. CDR3 nucleotides: TGTGCCAGCAGCTATATCCCGGGACAGCGTTACGAGCAGTACTTC. Encoded protein: CASSYIPGQRYEQYF.

The chain combines TRBV28 with TRBJ2-2; D possibly corresponds to TRBD1 (6 bases). From germline, CDR1 is MDHEN and CDR2 SYDVKM. V was shortened by 3 bases and J by 5 bases, with 13 bases between the two germline ends. The CDR3 has 15 amino acids. CDR3 sequence reads: CASSFSGARTGELFF. CDR3 nucleotide sequence: TGTGCCAGCAGTTTTTCAGGGGCTCGGACCGGGGAGCTGTTTTTT. The complete variable domain, with remaining parts taken from reference TRBV28 and TRBJ2-2, reads DVKVTQSSRYLVKRTGEKVFLECVQDMDHENMFWYRQDPGLGLRLIYFSYDVKMKEKGDIPEGYSVSREKKERFSLILESASTNQTSMYLCASSFSGARTGELFFGEGSRLTVL.

The chain recombines TRBV27 with TRBJ1-1; no reliable D call. This CDR3 contains 18 residues. In germline, CDR1 is MNHEY, CDR2 SMNVEV (reference sequence). Between the trimmed V and J ends, which lost 5 bases and 5 bases, there was a span of 27 bases. CDR3 region: CASSPRLSSPGGPTEAFF. CDR3 sequence (DNA): TGTGCCAGCAGTCCCCGATTATCGAGTCCTGGTGGTCCAACTGAAGCTTTCTTT.

The chain couples TRBV10-3 to TRBJ1-5, with D maybe TRBD1 (6 bases). This CDR3 region has 15 residues. CDR1 is ENHRY, CDR2 SYGVKD, per germline. Trimming removed 3 bases from V and 7 bases from J, with 16 bases in between. The CDR3 here is CAISDPGDISQPQHF. The CDR3 DNA reads as TGTGCCATCAGTGACCCTGGGGACATCTCCCAGCCCCAGCATTTT.

This clone occurred once. The rearrangement joins TRBV7-8 to TRBJ2-7; TRBD1 agrees at 9 bases. The germline V gene encodes CDR1 SGHVS and CDR2 FQNEAQ. Trimming at V came to 5 bases and at J to 3 bases, leaving 5 bases not matched to a gene. The CDR3 sequence is 14 residues long. In DNA form, the CDR3 reads TGTGCCAGCAGCCTACAGGGGGCGCGCTACGAGCAGTACTTC. This sequence encodes CASSLQGARYEQYF.